This T cell receptor beta chain was retrieved from a study of blood T cell repertoires in COVID-19. Whole-study context: Specimens from acute and convalescent COVID-19 originated in the United States, Italy and Spain. In each case, the material was cDNA or gDNA derived from T cells, B-cell-depleted T cells, or PBMCs.

Original processing notes: Cell counts per sample came from amplifying reference gene primers. Assay: immunoSEQ multiplex PCR; the TCRdb copy retains only in-frame clones and omits some. The V and J calls and the clone size are those of that table, but D and trimming were determined from the DNA. Counted here are 120,000 to 150,000 clones, more than 70% occurring once; the ten biggest clones make up roughly 8%. Trimming left V 6 bases short and J 4 bases short, with 10 bases between. This CDR3 comprises 13 residues. Germline V lookup: CDR1 MNHNY, CDR2 SVGAGI (reference sequence). The source is a woman aged 55-70 years with acute or convalescent COVID-19. The sequenced sample consisted of peripheral blood. This chain joins TRBV6-6 and TRBJ1-5; D uncertain. This CDR3 is CASRRGNNQPQHF. The CDR3 nucleotides are TGTGCCAGCAGGAGAGGGAATAATCAGCCCCAGCATTTT.